What follows is one T cell receptor beta chain and its context. CDR1 and CDR2 (germline): MGHRA, YSYEKL. This CDR3 is built from 15 residues. V dropped 3 bases and J dropped 5 bases, with 14 bases sitting between them. This record belongs to a study of control samples from healthy donors and cancer patients. Generated by immunoSEQ multiplex PCR, the TCRdb table keeps only in-frame clones and is missing some. Of approximately 150,000 clones detected, roughly 94% appear once; the ten largest clones hold roughly 15%. The sequencing sample was made of PBMCs. V usage is TRBV4-1 and J usage is TRBJ2-1; unclear D gene. This clonotype was sampled from a man aged 55-75 years with colorectal cancer. This chain's CDR3 is CASSHQGAWDNEQFF. The CDR3 DNA sequence: TGCGCCAGCAGCCACCAAGGAGCGTGGGACAATGAGCAGTTCTTC.